The source of this TCR beta chain is a study of T-cell reconstitution after alpha-beta-depleted transplantation in children. Study results and limitations: Recipient T cells and thymic progenitors that survived were the source of the high TCRbeta diversity seen at day 60 in some patients.

This clonotype was counted a few times. Antigen unknown. TCRbeta library construction was performed incorporating unique molecular identifiers. TCRdb fed the PCR reads into MiXCR, producing one record per CDR3 protein. The table includes about 110,000 distinct CDR3 sequences, approximately 6.4% detected once. The length of the CDR3 is 14 residues. Trimming cost V 3 bases and J 4 bases, with 12 bases left between them. In germline, CDR1 is SEHNR, CDR2 FQNEAQ (reference sequence). The V gene is TRBV7-9, the J gene TRBJ1-2; D perhaps matches TRBD1 (5 bases). The receptor's source is a male patient aged 2 to 10 who had a stem cell transplant for acute lymphoblastic leukemia, so the T cells may come from the graft donor. Sample: PBMCs, mostly from graft donor cells, taken 360 days after TCRalphabeta/CD19-depleted stem cell transplant. CDR3 in amino acids: CASSFRDGSYGYTF. The DNA for the CDR3 is TGTGCCAGCAGCTTCCGGGACGGATCCTATGGCTACACCTTC.